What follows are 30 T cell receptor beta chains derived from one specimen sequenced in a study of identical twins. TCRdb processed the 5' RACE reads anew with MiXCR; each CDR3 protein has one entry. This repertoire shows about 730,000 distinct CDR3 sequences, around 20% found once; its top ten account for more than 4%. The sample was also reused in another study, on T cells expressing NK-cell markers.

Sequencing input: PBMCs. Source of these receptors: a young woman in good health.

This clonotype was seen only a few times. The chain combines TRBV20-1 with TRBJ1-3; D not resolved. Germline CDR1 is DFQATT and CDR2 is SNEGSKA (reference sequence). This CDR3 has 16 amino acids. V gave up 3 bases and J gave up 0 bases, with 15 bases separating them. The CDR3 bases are TGCAGTGCTAGGGGGAGTGGGCCAAACTCTGGAAACACCATATATTTT. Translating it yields CSARGSGPNSGNTIYF.

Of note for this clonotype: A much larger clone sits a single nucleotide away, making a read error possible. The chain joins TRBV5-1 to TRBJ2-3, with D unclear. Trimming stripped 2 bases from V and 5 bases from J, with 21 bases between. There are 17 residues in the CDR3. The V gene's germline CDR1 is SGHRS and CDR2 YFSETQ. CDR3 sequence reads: CASSFLRTKATKDTQYF. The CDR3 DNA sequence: TGCGCCAGCAGCTTTTTAAGAACCAAGGCGACCAAAGATACGCAGTATTTT.

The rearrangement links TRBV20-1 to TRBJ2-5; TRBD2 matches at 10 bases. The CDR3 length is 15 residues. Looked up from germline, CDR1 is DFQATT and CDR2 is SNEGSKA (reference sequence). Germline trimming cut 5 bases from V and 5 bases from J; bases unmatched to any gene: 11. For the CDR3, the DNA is TGCAGTGCTCGAAAGACTAGCGGGCCGGGGGAGACCCAGTACTTC. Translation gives CSARKTSGPGETQYF.

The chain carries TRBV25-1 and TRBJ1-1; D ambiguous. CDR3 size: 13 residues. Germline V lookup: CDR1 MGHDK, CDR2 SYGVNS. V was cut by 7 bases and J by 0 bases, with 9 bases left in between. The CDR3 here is CASTTPMNTEAFF. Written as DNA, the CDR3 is TGTGCCAGCACGACACCCATGAACACTGAAGCTTTCTTT.

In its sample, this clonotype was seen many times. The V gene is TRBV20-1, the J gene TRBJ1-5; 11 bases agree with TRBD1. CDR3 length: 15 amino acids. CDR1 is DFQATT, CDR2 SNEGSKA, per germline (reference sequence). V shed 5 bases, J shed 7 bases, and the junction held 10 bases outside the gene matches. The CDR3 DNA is TGCAGTGCTCGGAGGACAGGGGGCGTAGGACAGCCCCAGCATTTT. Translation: CSARRTGGVGQPQHF.

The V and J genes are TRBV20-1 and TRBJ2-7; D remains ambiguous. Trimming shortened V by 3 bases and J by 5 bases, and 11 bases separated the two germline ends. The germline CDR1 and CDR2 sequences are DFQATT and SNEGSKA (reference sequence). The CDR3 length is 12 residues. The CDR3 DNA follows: TGCAGTGCTAGGCCGGTCGTGAACGAGCAGTACTTC. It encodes CSARPVVNEQYF.

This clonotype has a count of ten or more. The CDR3 DNA follows: TGTGCCAGCAGCTCGTCGCCCCGGGGAAGCCCTGAAGCTTTCTTT. Translating gives CASSSSPRGSPEAFF. The J gene is TRBJ1-1, the V gene TRBV5-6; D unresolved. Looked up from germline, CDR1 is SGHDT and CDR2 is YYEEEE. The ends were cut back, 3 bases at V and 6 bases at J, with 18 bases in the middle. The length of the CDR3 is 15 residues.

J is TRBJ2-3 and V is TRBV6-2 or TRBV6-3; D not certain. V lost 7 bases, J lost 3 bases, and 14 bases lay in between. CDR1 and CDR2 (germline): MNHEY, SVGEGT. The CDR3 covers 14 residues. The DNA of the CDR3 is TGTGCCAGCAAACTTCTCCCCAGTACAGATACGCAGTATTTT. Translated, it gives CASKLLPSTDTQYF.

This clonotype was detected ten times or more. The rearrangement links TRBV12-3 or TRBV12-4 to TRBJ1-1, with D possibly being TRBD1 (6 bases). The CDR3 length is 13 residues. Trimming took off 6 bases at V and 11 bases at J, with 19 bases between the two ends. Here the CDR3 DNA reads TGTGCCAGCAGCCTCACCCAGGGGATTGGGGCTTTCTTT. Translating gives CASSLTQGIGAFF.

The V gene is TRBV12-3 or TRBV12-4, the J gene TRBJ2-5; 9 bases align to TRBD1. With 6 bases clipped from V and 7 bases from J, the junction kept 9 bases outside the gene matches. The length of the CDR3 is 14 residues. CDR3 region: CASRPTGGTGTQYF. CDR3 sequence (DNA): TGTGCCAGCAGACCGACAGGGGGGACGGGGACCCAGTACTTC.

CDR3 sequence (DNA): TGTGCCAGCAGTCAGAAACGGACTAGCGGGGGAGGCGATACGCAGTATTTT. This sequence encodes CASSQKRTSGGGDTQYF. This chain links TRBV7-9 with TRBJ2-3; 13 bases are shared with TRBD2. This CDR3 contains 17 residues. Trimming removed 6 bases from V and 6 bases from J; junction bases left unmatched: 12. Germline assignment: CDR1 SEHNR and CDR2 FQNEAQ (reference sequence).

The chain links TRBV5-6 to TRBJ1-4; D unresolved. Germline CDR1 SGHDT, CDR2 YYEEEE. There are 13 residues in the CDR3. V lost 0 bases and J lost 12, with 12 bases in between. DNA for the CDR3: TGTGCCAGCAGCTTGGTTTCCGGAGAGGAACTGTTTTTT. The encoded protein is CASSLVSGEELFF.

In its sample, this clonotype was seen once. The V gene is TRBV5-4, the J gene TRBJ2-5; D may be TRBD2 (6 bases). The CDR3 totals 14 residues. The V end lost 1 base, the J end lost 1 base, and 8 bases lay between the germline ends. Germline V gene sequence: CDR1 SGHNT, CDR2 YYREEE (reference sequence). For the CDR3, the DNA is TGTGCCAGCAGCTTGACTAGCCCCCAAGAGACCCAGTACTTC. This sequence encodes CASSLTSPQETQYF.

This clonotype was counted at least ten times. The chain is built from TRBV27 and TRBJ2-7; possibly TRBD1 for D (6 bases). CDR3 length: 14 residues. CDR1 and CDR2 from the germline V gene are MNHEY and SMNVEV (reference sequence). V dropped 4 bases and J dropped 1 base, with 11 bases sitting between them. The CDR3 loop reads CASSSVRGSYEQYF. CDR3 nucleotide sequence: TGTGCCAGCAGTTCGGTCAGGGGTTCCTACGAGCAGTACTTC.

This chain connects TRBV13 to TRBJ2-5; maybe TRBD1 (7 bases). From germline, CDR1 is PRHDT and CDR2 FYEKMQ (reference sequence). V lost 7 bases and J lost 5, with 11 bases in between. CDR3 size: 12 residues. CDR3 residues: CASTRGRETQYF. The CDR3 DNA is TGTGCCAGCACCAGGGGGAGGGAGACCCAGTACTTC.

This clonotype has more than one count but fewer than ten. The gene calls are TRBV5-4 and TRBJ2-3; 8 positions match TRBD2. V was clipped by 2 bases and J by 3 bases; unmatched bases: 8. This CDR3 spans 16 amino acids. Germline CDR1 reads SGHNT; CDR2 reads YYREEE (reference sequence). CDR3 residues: CASSFKIAGKTDTQYF. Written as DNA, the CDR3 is TGTGCCAGCAGCTTTAAGATAGCGGGGAAAACAGATACGCAGTATTTT.

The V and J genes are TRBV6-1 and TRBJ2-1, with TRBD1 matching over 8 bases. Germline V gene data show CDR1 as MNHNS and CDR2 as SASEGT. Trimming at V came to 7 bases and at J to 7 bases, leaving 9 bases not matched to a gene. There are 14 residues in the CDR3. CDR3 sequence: CASISRRGRNEQFF. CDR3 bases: TGTGCCAGCATCTCTCGCAGGGGGCGAAATGAGCAGTTCTTC.

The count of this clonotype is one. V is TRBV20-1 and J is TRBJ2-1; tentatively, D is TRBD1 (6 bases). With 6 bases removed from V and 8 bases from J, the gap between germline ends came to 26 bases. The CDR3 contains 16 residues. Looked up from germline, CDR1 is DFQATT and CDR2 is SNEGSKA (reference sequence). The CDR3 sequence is CSAIQSGTTKLDEQFF. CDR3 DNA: TGCAGTGCGATCCAATCCGGGACAACTAAACTTGATGAGCAGTTCTTC.

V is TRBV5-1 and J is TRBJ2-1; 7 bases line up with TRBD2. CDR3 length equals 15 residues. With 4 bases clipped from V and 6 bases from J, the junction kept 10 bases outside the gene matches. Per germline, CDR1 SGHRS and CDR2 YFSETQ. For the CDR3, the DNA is TGCGCCAGCAGCCTGCCCGGGACTACTCTCAATGAGCAGTTCTTC. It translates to CASSLPGTTLNEQFF.

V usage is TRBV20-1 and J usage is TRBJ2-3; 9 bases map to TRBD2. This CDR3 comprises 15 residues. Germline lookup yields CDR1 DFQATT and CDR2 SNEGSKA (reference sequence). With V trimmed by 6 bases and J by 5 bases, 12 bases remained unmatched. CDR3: CSASDVAGVGDTQYF. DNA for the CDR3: TGCAGTGCATCCGACGTAGCGGGGGTCGGAGATACGCAGTATTTT.

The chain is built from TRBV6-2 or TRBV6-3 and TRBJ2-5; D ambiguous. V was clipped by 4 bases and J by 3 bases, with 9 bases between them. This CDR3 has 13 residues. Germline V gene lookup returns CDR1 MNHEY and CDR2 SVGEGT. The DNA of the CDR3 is TGTGCCAGCAGTTCCCTTGTAGAAGAGACCCAGTACTTC. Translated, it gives CASSSLVEETQYF.

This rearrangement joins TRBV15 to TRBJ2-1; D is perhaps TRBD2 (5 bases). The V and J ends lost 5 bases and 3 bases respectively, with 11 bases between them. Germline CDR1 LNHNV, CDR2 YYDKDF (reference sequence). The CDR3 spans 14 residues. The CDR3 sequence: CATSDGMNYNEQFF. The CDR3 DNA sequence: TGTGCCACCAGCGACGGGATGAACTACAATGAGCAGTTCTTC.

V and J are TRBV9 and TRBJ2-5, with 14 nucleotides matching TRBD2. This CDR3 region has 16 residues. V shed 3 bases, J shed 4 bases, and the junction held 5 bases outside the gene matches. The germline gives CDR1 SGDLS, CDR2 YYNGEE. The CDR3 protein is CASSATSGGAVETQYF. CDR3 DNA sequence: TGTGCCAGCAGCGCGACTAGCGGGGGGGCCGTAGAGACCCAGTACTTC.

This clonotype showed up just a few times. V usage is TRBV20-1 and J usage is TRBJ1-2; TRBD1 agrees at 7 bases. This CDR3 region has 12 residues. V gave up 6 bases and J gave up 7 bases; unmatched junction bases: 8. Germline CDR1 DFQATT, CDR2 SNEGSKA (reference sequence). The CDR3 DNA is TGCAGTGCGCCCCGGACAGGCGGTGGCTACACCTTC. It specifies CSAPRTGGGYTF.

The CDR3 is CASSVVDRYNEQFF. The CDR3 DNA sequence: TGTGCCAGCAGCGTAGTGGACAGATACAATGAGCAGTTCTTC. The chain combines TRBV9 with TRBJ2-1, with D possibly being TRBD1 (6 bases). Trimming took 0 bases from V and 4 from J, leaving 8 bases between them. Germline values: CDR1 SGDLS, CDR2 YYNGEE. The CDR3 is made up of 14 amino acids.

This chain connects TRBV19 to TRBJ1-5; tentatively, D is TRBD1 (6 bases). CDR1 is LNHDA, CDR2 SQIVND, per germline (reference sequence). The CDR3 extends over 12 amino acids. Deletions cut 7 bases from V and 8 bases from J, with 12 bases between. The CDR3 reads CASKPGGEPQHF. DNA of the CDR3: TGTGCCAGTAAACCCGGGGGCGAGCCCCAGCATTTT.

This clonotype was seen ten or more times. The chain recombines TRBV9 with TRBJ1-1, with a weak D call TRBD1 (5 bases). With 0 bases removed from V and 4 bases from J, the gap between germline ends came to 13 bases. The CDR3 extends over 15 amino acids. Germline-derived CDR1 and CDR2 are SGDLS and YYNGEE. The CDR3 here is CASSVGGQGGTEAFF. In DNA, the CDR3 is TGTGCCAGCAGCGTAGGAGGTCAGGGTGGCACTGAAGCTTTCTTT.

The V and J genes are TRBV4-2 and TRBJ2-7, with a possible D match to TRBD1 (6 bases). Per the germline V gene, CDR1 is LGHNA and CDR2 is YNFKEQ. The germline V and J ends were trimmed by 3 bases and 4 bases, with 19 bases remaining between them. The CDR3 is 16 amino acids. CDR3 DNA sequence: TGTGCCAGCAGCCAGGACCCGTCCGGGACAATTTACGAGCAGTACTTC. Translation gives CASSQDPSGTIYEQYF.

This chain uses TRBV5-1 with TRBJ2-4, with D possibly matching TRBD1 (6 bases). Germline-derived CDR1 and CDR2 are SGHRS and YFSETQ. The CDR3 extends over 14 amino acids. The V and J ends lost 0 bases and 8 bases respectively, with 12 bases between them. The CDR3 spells CASSLDPGADIQYF. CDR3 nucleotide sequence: TGCGCCAGCAGCTTGGACCCAGGGGCGGACATTCAGTACTTC.

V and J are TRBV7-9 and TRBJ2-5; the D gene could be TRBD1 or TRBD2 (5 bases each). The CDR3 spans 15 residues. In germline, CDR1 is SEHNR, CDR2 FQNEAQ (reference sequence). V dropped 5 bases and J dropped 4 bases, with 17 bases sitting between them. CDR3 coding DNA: TGTGCCAGCAGCACCACCGTCCGGGACGTAGAGACCCAGTACTTC. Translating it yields CASSTTVRDVETQYF.